The rows below give T cell receptor beta chains drawn from one sample of a study of cytomegalovirus exposure and HLA in healthy donors. This table comes from immunoSEQ multiplex PCR, and its TCRdb copy is limited to in-frame clones, with some not included. The data contain under 200,000 clones, about 86% of them singletons. Sequencing was done on a sample of PBMCs. Receptor source: a man aged 40-50 years in good health and CMV-seropositive. Both conserved end residues are part of each CDR3.

j_call,v_call,cdr3_aa
TRBJ1-1,TRBV19,CASSIDKSSGAFF
TRBJ1-2,TRBV5-4,CASSPDRGGYTF
TRBJ2-1,TRBV10-1,CASSELSAYNEQFF
TRBJ2-7,TRBV5-1,CASSGGTGSYEQYF
TRBJ2-5,TRBV5-4,CASKTGYQETQYF
TRBJ2-4,TRBV5-1,CASSDGVNIQYF
TRBJ1-1,TRBV7-2,CASSAGPNTEAFF
TRBJ2-2,TRBV4-3,CASSQATGANTGELFF
TRBJ2-7,TRBV7-2,CASSRRSGGTYEQYF
TRBJ1-2,TRBV10-3,CAISESARTGNYGYTF
TRBJ1-1,TRBV5-1,CASSLRDRIYTEAFF
TRBJ1-2,TRBV11-2,CASSLVGSLFYGYTF
TRBJ2-7,TRBV4-1,CASSQGLAGTLEQYF
TRBJ1-1,TRBV5-1,CASSSTGGKGDTEAFF
TRBJ2-3,TRBV5-4,CASSPGRTDTQYF